This T cell receptor beta chain was documented in a study of blood T cell repertoires in COVID-19. Germline CDR1 and CDR2: LGHDT and YNNKEL (reference sequence). This CDR3 contains 16 residues. V trimming: 1 base; J trimming: 2 bases; junction bases outside the gene matches: 5. Adults between roughly 18 and 95 years of age took part from fewer than 30 US areas. The study assigned cohorts using participant-reported clinical history. No more than 2 weeks before study entry, exposed participants had met a case of COVID-19. Source study methods: Cell counts per sample came from amplifying reference gene primers. Sequenced by immunoSEQ multiplex PCR; TCRdb stores in-frame clones only, minus some. That table furnishes V, J and clone size, whereas the DNA furnished D and trimming. In the table there are hundreds of thousands of clones, about 83% of which are singletons.

This clonotype was sampled from a woman aged 40 to 49 who had been exposed to COVID-19. Sequencing was carried out using PBMCs or T cells enriched from blood (not recorded which). V usage is TRBV3-1 (or the pseudogene TRBV3-2) and J usage is TRBJ2-5, with 9 nucleotides matching TRBD2. The CDR3 coding sequence is TGTGCCAGCAGCCAAGGGGGAGCGGGGGGTCAAGAGACCCAGTACTTC. Translating gives CASSQGGAGGQETQYF.